This T cell receptor beta chain was identified in a study of T cells in Graves' hyperthyroidism and ophthalmopathy (dated by TCRdb to 2018 to 2020). Describing the broader study: Peripheral blood samples were taken at the time of initial diagnosis, prior to any treatment. TCR V-J signatures able to tell the groups apart were searched for in a discovery cohort of 100 patients, of whom over 40 had Graves' ophthalmopathy and more than 55 had stable Graves' hyperthyroidism. Prospective prediction of ophthalmopathy was tested in an independent validation cohort of 18 to 20 hyperthyroidism patients and 17 patients who later progressed to ophthalmopathy. The roughly 100 discovery patients were randomly divided into training and test sets at a 7:3 ratio. Thyroid tissue and blood T-cell repertoires from roughly 6 Graves' hyperthyroidism patients were also compared in the study. After sampling, hyperthyroidism patients received methimazole starting at 30 mg daily, and ophthalmopathy patients received high-dose intravenous methylprednisolone. The paper reports TCR Vbeta CDR3 sequencing of approximately 140 peripheral blood samples: around 45 ophthalmopathy, under 85 hyperthyroidism and around 17 progressor patients.

Stable Graves' hyperthyroidism was defined as no progression to ophthalmopathy during 18 months of follow-up. The hyperthyroidism patients were between 18 and 65 years old and newly diagnosed, with a disease duration of less than 2 months. The study excluded patients with uncontrolled infections, other autoimmune diseases, pregnancy or lactation. Clinical symptoms, serum thyroxine and TRAb, thyroid ultrasound, and orbital computed tomography formed the basis for the diagnoses. PBMCs were isolated from roughly 10 ml of fresh peripheral blood by Ficoll-Paque density gradient centrifugation. Trizol reagent was used to extract total RNA, and RNA quality was then checked on an Agilent 2100 Bioanalyzer. Ten or more counts support this clonotype. Its specific antigen is unknown. Per-base quality was not reported, and no clone a single base away is much larger than it. Amplification of TCR beta CDR3 regions was carried out from RNA transcripts. The TCR CDR3 was subjected to a first round of RT-PCR using the HTBI primer set and the Qiagen OneStep RT-PCR kit. A second multiplex PCR round built the libraries, followed by size selection and purification. Libraries were sequenced paired-end with 100 bp reads on an Illumina HiSeq2000. The original pipeline was this. SOAPnuke was used to process the raw data, removing reads that contained adapters or uncalled bases, had a mean Phred below 15, or lacked an exact match to the constant primer or identifier. COPE v1.2.5 was used to merge the high-quality paired reads, and each unique nucleotide sequence was defined as a clonotype. MiTCR v1.1 was used to align clonotypes to the IMGT TRBV, TRBD and TRBJ reference segments. The analysis was restricted to V-J combinations with a frequency above 0.0001, which together covered 99.2% of the repertoires. A TCS score was defined as the ratio between F50 (clonal expansion) and ExV (chaos), using BLOSUM62-based TCRdist between CDR3 peptides within each V-J. Welch's t-statistics and random forest reduced 450 to 600 V-J features to 13, which were used in a naive Bayes classifier (R e1071). TCRdb redid the processing of the public reads, applying fastp at Q25 and MiXCR, and retained in-frame beta chains. Entries that share a CDR3 protein sequence are merged under the most common genes and DNA. What appears here as the V and J calls and clone size reflects TCRdb's work, not the paper's. The sample profile shows 350,000 to 400,000 distinct CDR3 sequences; about 19% of them were found once. About 4% of the sample is in the top ten clones.

What the work shows at the level of the full study, not this receptor alone: Sample size was not statistically predetermined, and investigators were not blinded to group allocation. Most expanded thyroid clonotypes (frequency above 0.001) were also detected in blood, suggesting blood repertoires may reflect thyroid immune responses. A 13 V-J signature model separated ophthalmopathy from stable hyperthyroidism, with around 91% sensitivity and 81% to 82% specificity in cross-validation and 80%/75% in testing. In validation, progression to ophthalmopathy was predicted by the model with 70% to 71% sensitivity and roughly 72% specificity, a median of about 6.4 months before onset.

CDR3 length: 19 amino acids, cysteine to phenylalanine. Only the CDR3 portion is preserved as DNA: 57 bases, with reading frame beginning at the first base. The trim is 0 bases for V and 1 base for J, with a gap of 21 bases between the germline ends. This sequence was found in a woman under 30 with Graves' hyperthyroidism. The chain couples TRBV6-7 to TRBJ1-2; the D gene is not confidently resolved. TRBV6-7 counts as an open reading frame of uncertain function. The sample taken for sequencing was blood. The DNA sequence is as follows: TGTGCCAGCAGTTACTCTAGGAGAGCTGGGAACATCTATAACTATGGCTACACCTTC. Translated, this gives CASSYSRRAGNIYNYGYTF.